The 13 T cell receptor beta chains given below trace back to one sample, sequenced in a study of cytomegalovirus exposure and HLA in healthy donors. This table comes from immunoSEQ multiplex PCR, and its TCRdb copy is limited to in-frame clones, with some not included. This table holds some 130,000 clones, 70% to 90% found once. Material for sequencing was PBMCs. The receptors originated from a man aged 18 to 29 in good health and CMV-seronegative.

The V and J genes are TRBV28 and TRBJ2-7, with D possibly matching TRBD2 (5 bases). Germline loops: CDR1 MDHEN, CDR2 SYDVKM. CDR3 length: 11 residues. Trimming stripped 6 bases from V and 6 bases from J, with 9 bases between. The CDR3 region has the DNA TGTGCCAGCAGCGGGATAGCCGAGCAGTACTTC. This sequence encodes CASSGIAEQYF.

The chain carries TRBV14 and TRBJ2-7; D is uncertain. V gave up 1 base and J gave up 3 bases, with 13 bases separating them. Per the germline V gene, CDR1 is SGHDN and CDR2 is FVKESK. This CDR3 has 15 residues. The CDR3 DNA is TGTGCCAGCAGCCAAGTTGAAGCTGAGCTCTACGAGCAGTACTTC. Amino acids: CASSQVEAELYEQYF.

The genes are TRBV7-2 and TRBJ2-1; 15 bases agree with TRBD2. There are 17 residues in the CDR3. Germline V gene sequence: CDR1 SGHTA, CDR2 FQGNSA. Trimming took 5 bases from V and 6 from J; bases not matched to a gene: 8. CDR3 protein: CASSTGTSGRKGNEQFF. The CDR3 bases are TGTGCCAGCAGCACCGGGACTAGCGGGAGGAAGGGCAATGAGCAGTTCTTC. Looking up the rest from reference TRBV7-2 and TRBJ2-1 gives the full variable domain: GAGVSQSPSNKVTEKGKDVELRCDPISGHTALYWYRQSLGQGLEFLIYFQGNSAPDKSGLPSDRFSAERTGGSVSTLTIQRTQQEDSAVYLCASSTGTSGRKGNEQFFGPGTRLTVL.

The V call is TRBV5-1, the J call TRBJ2-5; a possible D gene is TRBD2 (7 bases). CDR3 length equals 15 residues. V was pared by 5 bases and J by 5 bases, with 19 bases between. Germline-derived CDR1 and CDR2 are SGHRS and YFSETQ. The CDR3 nucleotides are TGCGCCAGCAGGCCGGGGGGCTCCTTCTGGGAGACCCAGTACTTC. It specifies CASRPGGSFWETQYF.

The rearrangement links TRBV12-5 to TRBJ2-7; D may be TRBD2 (7 bases). The CDR3 contains 14 residues. V gave up 6 bases and J gave up 2 bases, with 14 bases separating them. Germline V gene lookup returns CDR1 LGHNT and CDR2 FRNRAP. The CDR3 protein is CASGPGGGTYEQYF. Written as DNA, the CDR3 is TGTGCTAGTGGCCCGGGGGGCGGAACCTACGAGCAGTACTTC.

The V gene is TRBV5-1, the J gene TRBJ2-5; 7 positions agree with TRBD2. Germline V gene sequence: CDR1 SGHRS, CDR2 YFSETQ. The CDR3 runs 14 residues. Trimming at V came to 0 bases and at J to 3 bases, leaving 2 bases not matched to a gene. The CDR3 reads CASSLGSGKETQYF. DNA for the CDR3: TGCGCCAGCAGCTTGGGGAGCGGGAAAGAGACCCAGTACTTC. Full variable domain (remainder filled in from reference TRBV5-1 and TRBJ2-5): KAGVTQTPRYLIKTRGQQVTLSCSPISGHRSVSWYQQTPGQGLQFLFEYFSETQRNKGNFPGRFSGRQFSNSRSEMNVSTLELGDSALYLCASSLGSGKETQYFGPGTRLLVL.

This chain links TRBV9 with TRBJ2-1, with 10 bases lining up with TRBD1. The CDR3 contains 17 residues. Germline CDR1 is SGDLS and CDR2 is YYNGEE. V was pared by 3 bases and J by 4 bases, with 10 bases of the junction left unmatched. The CDR3 nucleotides are TGTGCCAGCAGCGACTCTTCCGGGACAGGGGATTACAATGAGCAGTTCTTC. It yields the protein CASSDSSGTGDYNEQFF.

V and J are TRBV18 and TRBJ1-1; D gene unclear. The V end was cut by 2 bases, the J end by 5 bases, with 12 bases between. The germline V gene has CDR1 KGHSH and CDR2 LQKENI. The length of the CDR3 is 14 residues. CDR3 region: CASSPGRPGTEAFF. The CDR3 DNA reads TGTGCCAGCTCACCAGGAAGGCCGGGGACTGAAGCTTTCTTT.

This clone is judged medium-sized. The chain combines TRBV14 with TRBJ2-3; 10 bases map to TRBD1. The CDR3 has 16 amino acids. V shed 4 bases and J 10 bases; nucleotides not matched to a gene: 14. The V gene's germline CDR1 is SGHDN and CDR2 FVKESK. The CDR3 DNA follows: TGTGCCAGCAGCCCCTCCTCCGGGACAGGGGTCCTTGCGCAGTATTTT. Translated, it gives CASSPSSGTGVLAQYF.

A note on this clone: Other nucleotide sequences in the sample specify the same CDR3. The V call is TRBV6-6, the J call TRBJ2-2; D call uncertain. Trimming cost V 2 bases and J 6 bases, with 4 bases left between them. This CDR3 is built from 12 residues. Germline V gene sequence: CDR1 MNHNY, CDR2 SVGAGI (reference sequence). CDR3 nucleotide sequence: TGTGCCAGCAGTTACGGCCCCGGGGAGCTGTTTTTT. Its protein product is CASSYGPGELFF.

V gene TRBV27 combines with J gene TRBJ1-4; D uncertain. V was clipped by 5 bases and J by 5 bases, with 15 bases between them. Germline V lookup: CDR1 MNHEY, CDR2 SMNVEV (reference sequence). The CDR3 runs 15 residues. CDR3 residues: CASSLLRERNEKLFF. The DNA of the CDR3 is TGTGCCAGCAGTCTCTTGAGAGAGAGGAATGAAAAACTGTTTTTT.

The chain couples TRBV27 to TRBJ1-1, with 7 bases aligning to TRBD1. V shed 4 bases and J 0 bases; nucleotides not matched to a gene: 5. The CDR3 consists of 15 residues. Per germline, CDR1 MNHEY and CDR2 SMNVEV (reference sequence). CDR3 protein: CASSYRGPMNTEAFF. The CDR3 region has the DNA TGTGCCAGCAGTTACAGGGGTCCGATGAACACTGAAGCTTTCTTT.

This clone was detected only once. CDR3 sequence reads: CASSDSFRGNTGELFF. CDR3 sequence (DNA): TGTGCCAGCAGTGACTCTTTTCGGGGGAACACCGGGGAGCTGTTTTTT. The chain couples TRBV6-4 to TRBJ2-2; D is perhaps TRBD2 (5 bases). This CDR3 spans 16 amino acids. Germline values: CDR1 MRHNA, CDR2 SNTAGT. Trimming left V 0 bases short and J 1 base short, with 9 bases between.